The entry below describes one T cell receptor (beta chain). Assay used: immunoSEQ multiplex PCR; TCRdb lists only in-frame clones, some missing. Of more than 85,000 clones in the sample, approximately 87% were seen once. V was clipped by 3 bases and J by 6 bases; unmatched bases: 5. CDR1 is SEHNR and CDR2 is FQNEAQ in the germline V gene (reference sequence). The CDR3 length is 15 residues. These data belong to a study of control samples from healthy donors and cancer patients. This rearrangement joins TRBV7-9 to TRBJ2-1; TRBD2 aligns across 10 bases. This clonotype originated in an older woman with lung cancer. What was sequenced was PBMCs. CDR3: CASSFLAGGTNEQFF. The CDR3 DNA reads TGTGCCAGCAGCTTTTTAGCGGGGGGTACCAATGAGCAGTTCTTC.